This T cell receptor beta chain emerged from a study of shared clonotypes between healthy human individuals. This clone has only a few counts. This sample also contains other DNA sequences that code for the same CDR3. The V and J ends lost 4 bases and 6 bases, in that order; junction bases with no gene match: 3. This CDR3 spans 15 amino acids. Germline V gene data show CDR1 as SGHNT and CDR2 as YENEEA. Every contributor of samples was a Caucasian grown-up residing in Nashville, Tennessee. Naive CD4+ cells were CD45RA-selected; the remaining cells were memory. Clones were sequenced by immunoSEQ multiplex PCR, and TCRdb holds only the in-frame ones, with some missing. The data show nearly 750,000 clones, roughly 72% seen once.

The clonotype originates from a woman aged 25 to 39 in good health. The V call is TRBV11-3, the J call TRBJ2-1, with 13 bases lining up with TRBD2. The material sequenced was memory CD4+ T cells sorted from blood. Subset in this sample: CD45RA-negative fraction. The CDR3 sequence: CASSSGTSGINEQFF. CDR3 in DNA: TGTGCCAGCAGCTCCGGGACTAGCGGGATCAATGAGCAGTTCTTC.